The T cell receptor (beta chain) under discussion was sequenced for a study of blood T cell repertoires in COVID-19. The wider study: T cells, B-cell-depleted T cells, or PBMCs provided the cDNA or gDNA that served as material.

The CDR3 extends over 16 amino acids. The trim removed 5 bases at V and 0 bases at J, leaving 4 bases unmatched. Germline V gene lookup returns CDR1 SGHTA and CDR2 FQGNSA. As processed by the authors: Scientists estimated how many nucleated cells there were by amplifying reference gene primers. TCRdb keeps only in-frame clones here, not all; method: immunoSEQ multiplex PCR. The V and J calls and the clone size are those of that table, but D and trimming were determined from the DNA. The sample yields around 270,000 clones, around 89% seen once. The chain joins TRBV7-2 to TRBJ2-7, with 13 positions matching TRBD2. The specimen sequenced was peripheral blood. This sequence originates from a man aged 40-55 years with acute or convalescent COVID-19. CDR3 nucleotide sequence: TGTGCCAGCAGCCGGACTAGCGGGGGCGCCTCCTACGAGCAGTACTTC. It translates to CASSRTSGGASYEQYF.